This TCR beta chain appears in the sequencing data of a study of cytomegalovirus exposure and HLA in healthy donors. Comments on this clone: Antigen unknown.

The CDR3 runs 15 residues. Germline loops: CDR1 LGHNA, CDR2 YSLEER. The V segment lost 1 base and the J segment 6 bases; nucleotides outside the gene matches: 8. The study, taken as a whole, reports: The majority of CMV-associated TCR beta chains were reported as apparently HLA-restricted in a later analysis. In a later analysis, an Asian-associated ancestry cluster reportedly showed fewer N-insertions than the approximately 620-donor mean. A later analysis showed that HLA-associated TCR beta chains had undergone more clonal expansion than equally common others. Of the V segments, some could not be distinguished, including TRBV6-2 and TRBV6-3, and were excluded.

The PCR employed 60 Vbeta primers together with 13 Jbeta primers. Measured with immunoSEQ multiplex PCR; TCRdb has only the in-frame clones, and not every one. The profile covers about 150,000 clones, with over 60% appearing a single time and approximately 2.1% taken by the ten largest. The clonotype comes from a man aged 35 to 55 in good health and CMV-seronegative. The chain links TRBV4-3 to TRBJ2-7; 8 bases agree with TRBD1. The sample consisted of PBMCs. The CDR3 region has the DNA TGCGCCAGCAGCCAAGGAGAGGCCAGGGGGCGCGAGCAGTACTTC. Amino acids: CASSQGEARGREQYF.